This T cell receptor (beta chain) is from a study of blood T cells in healthy people across ages. This clonotype was seen a handful of times. Antigen unknown. Russia was home to the donors, healthy Caucasian individuals aged 6 to 90. Extracted total RNA amounted to at least 5 micrograms for each sample. A second about 6 to 12 cycle PCR used barcoded and J-beta primers. All cDNA molecules were each tagged by a template-switch adaptor with 12 random nucleotides. Via MiXCR, TCRdb re-called the 5' RACE reads, giving one row per CDR3 protein. This table has about 1.5 million distinct CDR3 sequences, 42% appearing once. This CDR3 is 16 amino acids long. CDR1 is SGHVS and CDR2 is FNYEAQ in the germline V gene. V gave up 4 bases and J gave up 6 bases, with 20 bases separating them. Findings and caveats of the study: A strong correlation between TCR beta diversity and naive T cell percentage was seen.

The V and J genes are TRBV7-6 and TRBJ2-3, with TRBD1 as a possible D gene (7 bases). This sequence originates from a woman aged 18-29 years in good health. The sequencing sample was made of blood. The CDR3 nucleotides read TGTGCCAGCAGCTATTCAGGGGGGCCGATTTCGGATACGCAGTATTTT. It translates to CASSYSGGPISDTQYF. The full variable domain, its missing parts supplied by reference TRBV7-6 and TRBJ2-3, is GAGVSQSPRYKVTKRGQDVALRCDPISGHVSLYWYRQALGQGPEFLTYFNYEAQQDKSGLPNDRFSAERPEGSISTLTIQRTEQRDSAMYRCASSYSGGPISDTQYFGPGTRLTVL.